This T cell receptor (beta chain) stems from a study of T cell responses to AZD1222 COVID-19 vaccine. Profiled with immunoSEQ multiplex PCR; TCRdb holds only in-frame clones, not every one. Found here are roughly 49,000 clones, roughly 89% of them singletons; the top ten hold less than 3.5%. The TCR originated in an adult who received the AZD1222 COVID-19 vaccine. The source was peripheral blood, collected 28 days after the second AZD1222 dose.

CDR3 protein: CATSEAGTSSLSGANVLTF. The DNA for the CDR3 is TGTGCCACCAGTGAGGCCGGGACTAGCTCCCTATCTGGGGCCAACGTCCTGACTTTC. This rearrangement joins TRBV24-1 to TRBJ2-6; 9 nucleotides align to TRBD2. This CDR3 region has 19 residues. V lost 4 bases to trimming and J lost 1 base; unmatched junction nucleotides: 10. CDR1 is KGHDR and CDR2 is SFDVKD in the germline V gene.